A single TCR beta chain is shown here with its context. This specimen belongs to a study of blood T cell repertoires in COVID-19. Study at large: Samples representing acute and convalescent COVID-19 were sourced from the United States, Italy and Spain. Sources were T cells, B-cell-depleted T cells, or PBMCs; the material itself was cDNA or gDNA.

Data came from immunoSEQ multiplex PCR; TCRdb stores just in-frame clones and leaves some out. This table holds a few hundred thousand clones, around four fifths found once. CDR3 length equals 17 residues. Trimming removed 2 bases from V and 0 bases from J, with 19 bases in between. Per the germline V gene, CDR1 is GTSNPN and CDR2 is SVGIG (reference sequence). Participants spanned ages about 18 to 100 years and resided in roughly 22 US areas. Each recovered donor of Cohort 3 presented with two negative PCRs, clearance, or symptom resolution. This receptor was taken from a woman between 45 and 60 years old who had recovered from COVID-19. The rearrangement links TRBV30 to TRBJ1-1; D perhaps matches TRBD1 (6 bases). Sequenced: PBMCs or T cells enriched from blood (not recorded which). The CDR3 DNA reads as TGTGCCTGGAGTCTAAACAGGGTTGGGTATGTGAACACTGAAGCTTTCTTT. Amino acids: CAWSLNRVGYVNTEAFF.